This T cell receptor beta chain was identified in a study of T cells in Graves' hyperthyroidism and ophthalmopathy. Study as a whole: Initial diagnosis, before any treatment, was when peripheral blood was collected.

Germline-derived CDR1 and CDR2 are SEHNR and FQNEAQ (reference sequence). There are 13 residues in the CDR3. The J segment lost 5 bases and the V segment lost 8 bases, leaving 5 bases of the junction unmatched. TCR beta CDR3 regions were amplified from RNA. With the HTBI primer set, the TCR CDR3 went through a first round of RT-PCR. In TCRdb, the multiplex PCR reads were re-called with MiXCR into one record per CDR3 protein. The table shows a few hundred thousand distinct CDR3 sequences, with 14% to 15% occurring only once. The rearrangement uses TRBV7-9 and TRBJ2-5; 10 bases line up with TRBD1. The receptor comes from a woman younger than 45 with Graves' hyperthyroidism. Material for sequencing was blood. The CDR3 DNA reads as TGTGCCAGCGCGACAGGGGGCGAGGAGACCCAGTACTTC. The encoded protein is CASATGGEETQYF. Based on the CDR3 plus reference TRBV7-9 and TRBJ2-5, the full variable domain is DTGVSQNPRHKITKRGQNVTFRCDPISEHNRLYWYRQTLGQGPEFLTYFQNEAQLEKSRLLSDRFSAERPKGSFSTLEIQRTEQGDSAMYLCASATGGEETQYFGPGTRLLVL.